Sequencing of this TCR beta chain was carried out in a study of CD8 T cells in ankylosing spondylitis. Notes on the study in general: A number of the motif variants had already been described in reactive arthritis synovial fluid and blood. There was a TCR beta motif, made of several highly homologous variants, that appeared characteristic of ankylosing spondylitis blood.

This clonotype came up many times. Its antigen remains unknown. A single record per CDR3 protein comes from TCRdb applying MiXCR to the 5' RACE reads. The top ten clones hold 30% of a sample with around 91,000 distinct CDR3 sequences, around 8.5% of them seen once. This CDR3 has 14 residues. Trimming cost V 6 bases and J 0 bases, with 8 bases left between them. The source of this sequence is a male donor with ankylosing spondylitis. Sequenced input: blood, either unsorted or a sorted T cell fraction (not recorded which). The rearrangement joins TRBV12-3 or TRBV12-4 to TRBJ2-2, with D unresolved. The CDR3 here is CASSPGPNTGELFF. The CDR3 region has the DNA TGTGCCAGCAGCCCGGGTCCGAACACCGGGGAGCTGTTTTTT.